This TCR beta chain was captured in a study of human T cells and chemical hapten exposure. Background on the study: On the upper back, patch tests were applied with 0.01% DPC and read at 6 days. Study-level points and caveats: Patch test score tracked positively with PT1 expanded TCR counts. Significantly greater numbers of large CDR3 similarity clusters came from expanded TCRs than from controls.

The germline V gene has CDR1 LGHNA and CDR2 YSLEER. The CDR3 is 16 residues long. V shed 0 bases, J shed 7 bases, and the junction held 6 bases outside the gene matches. Worth noting for this clonotype: Antigen unknown.

From the RACE reads, TCRdb called clonotypes with MiXCR, one entry per CDR3 protein. The sample holds about 120,000 distinct CDR3 sequences, roughly an eighth seen once. Time point: patch test 1, 2 weeks after DPC sensitization. Noted treatment: therapeutic diphenylcyclopropenone sensitization with weekly scalp DPC. The source material was whole blood, sampled in connection with sensitization to the hapten diphenylcyclopropenone (DPC). The receptor's source is a man between 18 and 29 years old with alopecia areata. Some clones in this sample may be carry-over from other donors' samples. The V gene is TRBV4-3, the J gene TRBJ2-2; 9 bases match TRBD2. DNA for the CDR3: TGCGCCAGCAGCCAAGATGCGGGGGGGTCAATCGGGGAGCTGTTTTTT. Its protein is CASSQDAGGSIGELFF.